Listed here are 30 T cell receptor beta chains from one sample, sequenced in a study of blood T cells in healthy people across ages. Next came a second PCR, run for roughly 7 to 12 cycles, which used a sample-barcoded 5' primer along with a J-beta primer mix. TCRdb processed the 5' RACE reads anew with MiXCR; each CDR3 protein has one entry. The sample contains some 1.1 million distinct CDR3 sequences, 35% to 45% of which appear only once. Specimen: blood. These TCRs come from a man between 18 and 35 years old in good health.

The V gene is TRBV20-1, the J gene TRBJ2-1, with TRBD2 identical over 7 bases. Germline CDR1 and CDR2: DFQATT and SNEGSKA (reference sequence). Trimming took 4 bases from V and 6 from J; bases not matched to a gene: 15. This CDR3 is built from 16 residues. The CDR3 loop is CSAIAGTSRRGNEQFF. As DNA, the CDR3 is TGCAGTGCTATAGCGGGCACTAGCCGACGAGGCAATGAGCAGTTCTTC.

The table lists this clonotype with a few counts. The rearrangement uses TRBV7-2 and TRBJ2-7; D unresolved. The CDR3 extends over 15 amino acids. With 1 base removed from V and 3 bases from J, the gap between germline ends came to 13 bases. The germline CDR1 and CDR2 sequences are SGHTA and FQGNSA. In nucleotides, the CDR3 is TGTGCCAGCAGCTTAGGAGAGTGGCGCGGCTACGAGCAGTACTTC. This gives the protein CASSLGEWRGYEQYF.

In this sample, this clonotype turned up a few times. J is TRBJ1-2 and V is TRBV20-1, with TRBD1 matching 9 bases. V gave up 6 bases and J gave up 5 bases; unmatched junction bases: 10. The V gene's germline CDR1 is DFQATT and CDR2 SNEGSKA (reference sequence). This CDR3 contains 14 residues. The CDR3 DNA follows: TGCAGTGCAGGAGGTACCGGGACAGGGTATGGCTACACCTTC. Protein: CSAGGTGTGYGYTF.

This rearrangement joins TRBV24-1 to TRBJ2-1; no firm D call. The closer fit of TRBJ2-7 to the DNA end suggests the J call may be wrong. Germline CDR1 and CDR2: KGHDR and SFDVKD. The CDR3 has 16 residues. DNA for the CDR3: TGTGCCACCAGTGGATCCCAGACATTTTCCTACAATGAGCAGTACTTC. This sequence encodes CATSGSQTFSYNEQYF.

This clonotype showed up just a few times. This chain joins TRBV20-1 and TRBJ1-4; D unclear. The CDR3 consists of 15 residues. Germline-derived CDR1 and CDR2 are DFQATT and SNEGSKA (reference sequence). Trimming cost V 2 bases and J 5 bases, with 15 bases left between them. The CDR3 DNA reads TGCAGTGCTAGACCTAAACAGAGAGGGAATGAAAAACTGTTTTTT. Its translation is CSARPKQRGNEKLFF.

This clonotype is a singleton in its sample. V usage is TRBV29-1 and J usage is TRBJ2-1, with D unresolved. V lost 6 bases, J lost 8 bases, and 23 bases lay in between. There are 15 residues in the CDR3. The germline V gene encodes CDR1 SQVTM and CDR2 ANQGSEA. CDR3 loop: CSVGTGGFLRDEQFF. CDR3 in DNA: TGCAGCGTCGGTACCGGTGGGTTTTTGAGAGATGAGCAGTTCTTC.

The chain combines TRBV20-1 with TRBJ1-2; D is possibly TRBD1 (6 bases). The CDR3 is 15 amino acids. Germline CDR1 reads DFQATT; CDR2 reads SNEGSKA (reference sequence). The V end was cut by 5 bases, the J end by 1 base, with 17 bases between. CDR3 sequence: CSARQPGAYNYGYTF. The CDR3 region has the DNA TGCAGTGCTCGCCAGCCAGGGGCGTATAACTATGGCTACACCTTC.

The chain couples TRBV21-1 to TRBJ2-5; the table assigns TRBD1, which was not confirmed against the DNA. TRBV21-1 represents a pseudogene. The CDR3 is 14 amino acids. The CDR3 nucleotides are TGTGCCAGCAGCAAAGGAACAGGGGGAGAGACCCAGTACTTC. Its protein is CASSKGTGGETQYF.

Many counts were recorded for this clonotype. One end of the junction fails to match germline, which may point to a read error. The chain couples TRBV5-1 to TRBJ1-1; D call uncertain. The CDR3 is 13 amino acids. CDR1 and CDR2 from the germline V gene are SGHRS and YFSETQ. DNA for the CDR3: TGTGCCAGCAGTTTAGGAGTGAACACTGAAGCTTTCTTT. This encodes CASSLGVNTEAFF.

V and J are TRBV19 and TRBJ2-2, with unresolved D. The V end was cut by 2 bases, the J end by 4 bases, with 5 bases between. Germline CDR1 and CDR2: LNHDA and SQIVND (reference sequence). CDR3 length: 13 residues. CDR3 DNA sequence: TGTGCCAGTAGTATAATTACCACCGGGGAGCTGTTTTTT. It yields the protein CASSIITTGELFF.

The CDR3 DNA is TGTGCCAGCAGCCCCGTACTCCTAGGGGGAGGGCAGTATTTT. Its protein is CASSPVLLGGGQYF. This chain connects TRBV11-2 to TRBJ2-3; D may correspond to TRBD1 or TRBD2 (6 bases each). CDR1 and CDR2 from the germline V gene are SGHAT and FQNNGV. The CDR3 has 14 amino acids. V shed 5 bases and J shed 11 bases, with 20 bases lying between them.

This rearrangement joins TRBV29-1 to TRBJ1-2; maybe TRBD1 (6 bases). This CDR3 has 13 amino acids. The V end lost 4 bases, the J end lost 5 bases, and 14 bases lay between the germline ends. Germline V CDR1 and CDR2: SQVTM, ANQGSEA. CDR3 sequence: CSVVGQGFYGYTF. Here the CDR3 DNA reads TGCAGCGTTGTAGGCCAGGGGTTTTATGGCTACACCTTC.

This clonotype was seen more than once but under ten times. The gene calls are TRBV20-1 and TRBJ1-4; 8 bases align to TRBD1. J lost 8 bases, V lost 3 bases, and 8 bases had no gene match. The CDR3 sequence is 14 residues long. The germline V gene encodes CDR1 DFQATT and CDR2 SNEGSKA (reference sequence). This CDR3 reads CSARETGEREKLFF. As DNA, the CDR3 is TGCAGTGCTAGGGAGACAGGGGAGAGGGAAAAACTGTTTTTT.

V usage is TRBV29-1 and J usage is TRBJ2-1; D is possibly TRBD2 (5 bases). CDR1 is SQVTM, CDR2 ANQGSEA, per germline. There are 13 residues in the CDR3. V was shortened by 6 bases and J by 13 bases, with 22 bases between the two germline ends. CDR3 region: CSVTPDRGETQFF. The CDR3 bases are TGCAGCGTCACCCCGGACCGGGGAGAGACCCAGTTCTTC.

About this clonotype itself: Given a much more abundant clone one base away, this may be a read error. The chain couples TRBV20-1 to TRBJ2-1; possible D gene TRBD1, 6 bases. Germline V lookup: CDR1 DFQATT, CDR2 SNEGSKA (reference sequence). Trimming left V 2 bases short and J 10 bases short, with 18 bases between. The CDR3 covers 14 residues. The CDR3 bases are TGCAGTGCTAGAACTCAGGGGTCGTCCTACGAGCAGTTCTTC. Protein sequence: CSARTQGSSYEQFF.

This rearrangement joins TRBV7-9 to TRBJ1-1; TRBD1 matches at 9 bases. There are 17 residues in the CDR3. Germline V gene sequence: CDR1 SEHNR, CDR2 FQNEAQ (reference sequence). The V and J ends lost 7 bases and 4 bases, in that order; junction bases with no gene match: 16. The DNA of the CDR3 is TGTGCCAGCATCCATGGACAGGGGATCAGTTTGGGCACTGAAGCTTTCTTT. Amino acid sequence: CASIHGQGISLGTEAFF.

This chain links TRBV2 with TRBJ2-2; D is uncertain. CDR1 is SNHLY and CDR2 is FYNNEI in the germline V gene. CDR3 length: 16 residues. The V end lost 1 base, the J end lost 4 bases, and 13 bases lay between the germline ends. As DNA, the CDR3 is TGTGCCAGCAGTGAAGGGGCAGCCATGGGCACCGGGGAGCTGTTTTTT. Residues: CASSEGAAMGTGELFF.

This clonotype was counted once. The CDR3 bases are TGTGCCAGCAGCTTGCTAGCGGGGGGGCCAGGTGAGCAGTACTTC. This sequence encodes CASSLLAGGPGEQYF. The chain is built from TRBV7-3 and TRBJ2-5, with 12 bases identical to TRBD2. Germline V lookup: CDR1 SGHTA, CDR2 FQGTGA. With 3 bases clipped from V and 11 bases from J, the junction kept 10 bases outside the gene matches. This CDR3 comprises 15 residues.

This rearrangement joins TRBV6-2 or TRBV6-3 to TRBJ1-1; D uncertain. Per germline, CDR1 MNHEY and CDR2 SVGEGT. The CDR3 is made up of 12 amino acids. The germline V and J ends were trimmed by 7 bases and 4 bases, with 10 bases remaining between them. CDR3 nucleotides: TGTGCCAGCAAACCATACAGCACTGAAGCTTTCTTT. Its protein is CASKPYSTEAFF.

This clonotype was recorded at least ten times. This chain joins TRBV3-1 and TRBJ2-7; TRBD1 matches 7 bases. The length of the CDR3 is 14 residues. J gave up 6 bases and V 4 bases, and 9 bases lay outside the gene matches. The germline V gene has CDR1 LGHDT and CDR2 YNNKEL (reference sequence). Written as DNA, the CDR3 is TGTGCCAGCAGCCGCTCAACAGGGGCTCTCGAGCAGTACTTC. It specifies CASSRSTGALEQYF.

This clonotype has only a few counts. At one of its ends the junction is not consistent with the germline gene, which may arise from a read error. V and J are TRBV6-6 and TRBJ1-2, with 9 bases matching TRBD1. Germline lookup yields CDR1 MNHNY and CDR2 SVGAGI (reference sequence). This CDR3 contains 14 residues. The CDR3: CASGTGRANYGYTF. As DNA, the CDR3 is TGCGCCAGCGGGACAGGGAGGGCTAACTATGGCTACACCTTC.

This clonotype was recorded many times. The chain recombines TRBV7-2 with TRBJ1-4, with 8 bases lining up with TRBD1. CDR3 length equals 14 residues. Germline loops: CDR1 SGHTA, CDR2 FQGNSA. Trimming took 4 bases from V and 7 from J; bases not matched to a gene: 5. The CDR3 nucleotides read TGTGCCAGCAGCTCTCGACAGGGGTCTGAAAAACTGTTTTTT. This sequence encodes CASSSRQGSEKLFF.

The chain links TRBV5-1 to TRBJ2-7, with 7 bases matching TRBD1. The CDR3 contains 14 residues. Germline CDR1 reads SGHRS; CDR2 reads YFSETQ. Trimming at V came to 5 bases and at J to 2 bases, leaving 7 bases not matched to a gene. This CDR3 is CASSWTGETYEQYF. The DNA for the CDR3 is TGCGCCAGCAGTTGGACAGGAGAGACCTACGAGCAGTACTTC.

This clonotype was detected only once. This chain uses TRBV25-1 with TRBJ2-5; either TRBD1 or TRBD2 may supply D (5 bases each). CDR1 and CDR2 (germline): MGHDK, SYGVNS. The CDR3 covers 14 residues. The germline V and J ends were trimmed by 6 bases and 3 bases, with 14 bases remaining between them. The CDR3 DNA follows: TGTGCCAGCAGAGCCGGGACCTACGAAGAGACCCAGTACTTC. Its protein is CASRAGTYEETQYF.

The sample holds a few counts of this clonotype. The chain couples TRBV7-2 to TRBJ1-1; D gene unclear. V gave up 0 bases and J gave up 3 bases, with 11 bases separating them. Germline CDR1 is SGHTA and CDR2 is FQGNSA. The CDR3 is 15 amino acids. The CDR3 loop is CASSLARVGDTEAFF. CDR3 nucleotides: TGTGCCAGCAGCTTAGCTCGGGTCGGGGACACTGAAGCTTTCTTT.

The chain combines TRBV20-1 with TRBJ2-7; no clear D gene. CDR1 is DFQATT, CDR2 SNEGSKA, per germline (reference sequence). The CDR3 has 15 residues. V was cut by 6 bases and J by 6 bases, with 24 bases left in between. The DNA of the CDR3 is TGCAGTGCCCCGAACTTAGCAGGCCCCCCACTCGAGCAGTACTTC. This encodes CSAPNLAGPPLEQYF.

The table lists this clonotype with a few counts. The chain employs TRBV2 and TRBJ2-3; D is unresolved. This CDR3 region has 13 residues. V was cut by 2 bases and J by 14 bases, with 17 bases left in between. Germline V lookup: CDR1 SNHLY, CDR2 FYNNEI. Here the CDR3 reads CASSERQDQDPYF. The CDR3 nucleotides read TGTGCCAGCAGTGAACGCCAGGACCAGGATCCGTATTTT.

This clonotype was seen only a few times. V is TRBV10-3 and J is TRBJ2-3, with TRBD2 identical over 11 bases. This CDR3 spans 16 amino acids. Germline lookup yields CDR1 ENHRY and CDR2 SYGVKD. V dropped 5 bases and J dropped 0; count of bases not matched to a gene: 4. The CDR3 here is CAISPLAGGSTDTQYF. The DNA of the CDR3 is TGTGCCATCAGTCCGCTAGCGGGGGGTAGCACAGATACGCAGTATTTT.

The chain carries TRBV20-1 and TRBJ1-2; D is uncertain. Germline values: CDR1 DFQATT, CDR2 SNEGSKA (reference sequence). Trimming removed 7 bases at V and 2 bases at J, with 11 bases between. This CDR3 has 12 amino acids. As DNA, the CDR3 is TGCAGTGGAGCCGAACAGAACTATGGCTACACCTTC. Translated: CSGAEQNYGYTF.

This clonotype was seen only a few times. The chain carries TRBV6-2 or TRBV6-3 and TRBJ1-1; D unclear. The CDR3 has 16 amino acids. V lost 2 bases, J lost 0 bases, and 13 bases lay in between. Germline loops: CDR1 MNHEY, CDR2 SVGEGT. The CDR3 DNA reads as TGTGCCAGCAGTTACGGTGTAATAAATCTGAACACTGAAGCTTTCTTT. It translates to CASSYGVINLNTEAFF.